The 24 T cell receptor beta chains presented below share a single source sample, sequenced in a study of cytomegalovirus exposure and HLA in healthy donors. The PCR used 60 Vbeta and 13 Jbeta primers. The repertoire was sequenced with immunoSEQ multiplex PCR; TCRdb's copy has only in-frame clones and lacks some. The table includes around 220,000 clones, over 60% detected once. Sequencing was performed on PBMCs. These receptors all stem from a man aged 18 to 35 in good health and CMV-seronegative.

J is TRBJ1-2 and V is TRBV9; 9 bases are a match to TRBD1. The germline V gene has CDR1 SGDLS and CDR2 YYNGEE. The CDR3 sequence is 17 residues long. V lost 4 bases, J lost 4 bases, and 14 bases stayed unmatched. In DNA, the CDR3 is TGTGCCAGCAGCCCGTACCCTTCCGAGACAGGGGGCTATGGCTACACCTTC. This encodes CASSPYPSETGGYGYTF. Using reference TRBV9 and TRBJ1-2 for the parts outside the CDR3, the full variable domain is DSGVTQTPKHLITATGQRVTLRCSPRSGDLSVYWYQQSLDQGLQFLIQYYNGEERAKGNILERFSAQQFPDLHSELNLSSLELGDSALYFCASSPYPSETGGYGYTFGSGTRLTVV.

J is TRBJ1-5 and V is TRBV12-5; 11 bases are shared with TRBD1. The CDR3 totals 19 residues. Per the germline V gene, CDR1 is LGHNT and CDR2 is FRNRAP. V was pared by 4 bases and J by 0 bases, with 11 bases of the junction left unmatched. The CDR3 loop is CASGSRTGGTFYSNQPQHF. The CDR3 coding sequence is TGTGCTAGTGGTTCTAGGACAGGGGGCACCTTTTATAGCAATCAGCCCCAGCATTTT.

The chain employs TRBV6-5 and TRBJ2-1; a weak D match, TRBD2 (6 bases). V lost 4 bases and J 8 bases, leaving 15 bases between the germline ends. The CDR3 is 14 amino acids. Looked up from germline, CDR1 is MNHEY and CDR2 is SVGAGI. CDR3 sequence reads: CASSSAGRRHEQFF. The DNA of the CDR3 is TGTGCCAGCAGTTCGGCCGGGAGACGTCATGAGCAGTTCTTC.

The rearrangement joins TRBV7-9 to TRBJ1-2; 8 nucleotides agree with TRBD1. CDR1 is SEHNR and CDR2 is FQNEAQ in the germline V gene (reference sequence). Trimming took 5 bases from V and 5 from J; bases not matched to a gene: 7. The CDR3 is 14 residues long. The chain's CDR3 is CASSDTGGPYGYTF. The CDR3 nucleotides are TGTGCCAGCAGCGATACAGGGGGGCCTTATGGCTACACCTTC.

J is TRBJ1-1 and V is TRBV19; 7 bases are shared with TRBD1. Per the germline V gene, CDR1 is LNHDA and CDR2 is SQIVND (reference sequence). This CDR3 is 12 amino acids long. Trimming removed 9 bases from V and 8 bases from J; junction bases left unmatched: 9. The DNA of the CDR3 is TGTGCCAGCGCCATTCCGGGACAGGAAGCTTTCTTT. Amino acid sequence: CASAIPGQEAFF.

The CDR3 coding sequence is TGTGCCACCAGCAGGGGGCCGGGACAGGGAACCAATGAGCAGTTCTTC. Its translation: CATSRGPGQGTNEQFF. This chain connects TRBV15 to TRBJ2-1, with TRBD1 matching over 9 bases. Germline V gene sequence: CDR1 LNHNV, CDR2 YYDKDF (reference sequence). The CDR3 runs 16 residues. V shed 3 bases, J shed 6 bases, and the junction held 9 bases outside the gene matches.

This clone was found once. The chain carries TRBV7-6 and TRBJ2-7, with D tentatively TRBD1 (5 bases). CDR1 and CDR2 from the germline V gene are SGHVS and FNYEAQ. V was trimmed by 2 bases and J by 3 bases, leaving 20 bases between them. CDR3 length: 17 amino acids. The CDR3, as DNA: TGTGCCAGCAGCTTACCCAATGACAGACGAGACAACTACGAGCAGTACTTC. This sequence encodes CASSLPNDRRDNYEQYF.

The CDR3 sequence: CASSPWDNNSGNTIYF. The CDR3 DNA is TGTGCCAGCAGCCCCTGGGACAACAACTCTGGAAACACCATATATTTT. The J gene is TRBJ1-3, the V gene TRBV11-3, with a weak D call TRBD1 (6 bases). The CDR3 has 16 residues. The germline gives CDR1 SGHNT, CDR2 YENEEA. V was trimmed by 5 bases and J by 0 bases, leaving 14 bases between them.

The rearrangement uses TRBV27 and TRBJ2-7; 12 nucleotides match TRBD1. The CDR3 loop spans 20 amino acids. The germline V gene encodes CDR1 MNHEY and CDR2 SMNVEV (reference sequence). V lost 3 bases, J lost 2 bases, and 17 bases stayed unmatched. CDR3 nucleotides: TGTGCCAGCAGTTTCCACGGGGGGGACAGGGGGCCTAGCGGGACCTACGAGCAGTACTTC. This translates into CASSFHGGDRGPSGTYEQYF.

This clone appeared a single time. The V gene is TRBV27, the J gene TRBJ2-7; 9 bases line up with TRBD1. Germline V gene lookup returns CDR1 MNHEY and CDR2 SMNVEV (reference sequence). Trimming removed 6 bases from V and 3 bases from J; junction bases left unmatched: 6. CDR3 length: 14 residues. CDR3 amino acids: CASSPGTGLYEQYF. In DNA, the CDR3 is TGTGCCAGCAGCCCCGGGACAGGGCTCTACGAGCAGTACTTC.

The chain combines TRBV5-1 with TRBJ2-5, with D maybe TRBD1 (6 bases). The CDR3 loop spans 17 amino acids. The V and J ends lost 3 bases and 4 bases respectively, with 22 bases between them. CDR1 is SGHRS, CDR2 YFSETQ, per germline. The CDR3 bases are TGCGCCAGCAGCTCGACAGGTGGAAGTCCGTCCGGAGAGACCCAGTACTTC. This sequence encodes CASSSTGGSPSGETQYF.

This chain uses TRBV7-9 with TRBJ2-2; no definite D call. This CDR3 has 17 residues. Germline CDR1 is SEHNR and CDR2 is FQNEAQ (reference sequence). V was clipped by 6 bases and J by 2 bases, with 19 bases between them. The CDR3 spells CASRRGLVALNTGELFF. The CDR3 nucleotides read TGTGCCAGCAGACGAGGTTTAGTCGCTCTTAACACCGGGGAGCTGTTTTTT.

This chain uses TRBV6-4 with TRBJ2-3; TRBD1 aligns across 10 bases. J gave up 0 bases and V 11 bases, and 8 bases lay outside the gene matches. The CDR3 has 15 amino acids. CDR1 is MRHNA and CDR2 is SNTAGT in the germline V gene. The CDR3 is CASGGTGASTDTQYF. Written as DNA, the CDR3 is TGTGCCTCCGGAGGGACAGGGGCTAGCACAGATACGCAGTATTTT.

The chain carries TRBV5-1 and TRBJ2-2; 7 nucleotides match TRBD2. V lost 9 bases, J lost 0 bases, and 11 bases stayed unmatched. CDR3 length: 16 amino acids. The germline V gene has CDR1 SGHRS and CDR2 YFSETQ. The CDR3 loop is CATSQQGLANTGELFF. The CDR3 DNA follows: TGCGCCACCTCCCAGCAAGGACTAGCGAACACCGGGGAGCTGTTTTTT.

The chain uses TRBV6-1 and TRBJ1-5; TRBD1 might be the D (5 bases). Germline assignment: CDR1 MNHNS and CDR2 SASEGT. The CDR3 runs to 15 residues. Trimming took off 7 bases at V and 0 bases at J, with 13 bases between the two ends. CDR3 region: CASTPGRSSNQPQHF. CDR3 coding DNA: TGTGCCAGCACCCCAGGGAGGAGTAGCAATCAGCCCCAGCATTTT.

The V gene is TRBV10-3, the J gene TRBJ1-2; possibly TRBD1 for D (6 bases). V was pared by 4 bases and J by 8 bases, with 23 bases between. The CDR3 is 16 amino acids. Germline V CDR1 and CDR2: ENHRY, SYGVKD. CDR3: CAISGDTISGGSGYTF. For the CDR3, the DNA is TGTGCCATCAGTGGGGACACTATCTCAGGTGGTTCAGGCTACACCTTC.

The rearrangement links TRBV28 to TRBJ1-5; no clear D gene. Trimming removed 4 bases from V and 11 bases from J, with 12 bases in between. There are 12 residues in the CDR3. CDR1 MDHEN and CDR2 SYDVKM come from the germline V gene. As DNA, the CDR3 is TGTGCCAGCAGTTCATTGGAGAGGTCCCAGCATTTT. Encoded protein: CASSSLERSQHF.

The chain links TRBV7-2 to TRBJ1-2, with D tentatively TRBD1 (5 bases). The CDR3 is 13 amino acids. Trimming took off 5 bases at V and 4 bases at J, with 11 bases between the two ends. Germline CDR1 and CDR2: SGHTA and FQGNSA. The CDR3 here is CASSTGQGYGYTF. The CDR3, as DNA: TGTGCCAGCAGCACCGGACAAGGCTATGGCTACACCTTC.

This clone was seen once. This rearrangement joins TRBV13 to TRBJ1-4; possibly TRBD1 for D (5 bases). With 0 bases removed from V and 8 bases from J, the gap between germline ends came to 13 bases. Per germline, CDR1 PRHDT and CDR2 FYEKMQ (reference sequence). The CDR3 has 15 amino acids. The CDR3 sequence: CASSLGPGGDEKLFF. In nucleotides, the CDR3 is TGTGCCAGCAGCTTAGGGCCGGGGGGGGACGAAAAACTGTTTTTT.

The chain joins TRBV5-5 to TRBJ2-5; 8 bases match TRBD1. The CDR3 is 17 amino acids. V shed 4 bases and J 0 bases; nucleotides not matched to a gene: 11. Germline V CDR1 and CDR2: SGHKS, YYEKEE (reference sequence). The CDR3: CASSGTQGGLYQETQYF. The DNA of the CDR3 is TGTGCCAGCAGCGGAACACAGGGGGGATTGTACCAAGAGACCCAGTACTTC.

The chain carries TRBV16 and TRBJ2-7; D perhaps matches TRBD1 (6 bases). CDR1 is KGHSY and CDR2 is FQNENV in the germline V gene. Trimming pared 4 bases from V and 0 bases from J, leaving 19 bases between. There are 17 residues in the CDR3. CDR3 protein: CASSLSVRTESSYEQYF. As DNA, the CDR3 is TGTGCCAGCAGCCTTTCTGTTCGGACAGAGAGCTCCTACGAGCAGTACTTC.

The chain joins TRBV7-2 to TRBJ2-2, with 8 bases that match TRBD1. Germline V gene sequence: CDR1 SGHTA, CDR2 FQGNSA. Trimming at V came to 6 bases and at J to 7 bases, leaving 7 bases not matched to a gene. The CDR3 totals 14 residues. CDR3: CASSSDRVIGELFF. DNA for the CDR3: TGTGCCAGCAGTTCGGACAGGGTAATCGGGGAGCTGTTTTTT.

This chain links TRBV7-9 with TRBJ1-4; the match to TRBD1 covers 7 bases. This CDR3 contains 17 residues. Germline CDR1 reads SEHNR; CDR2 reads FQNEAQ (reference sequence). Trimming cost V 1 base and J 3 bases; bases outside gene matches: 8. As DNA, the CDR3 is TGTGCCAGCAGCTTAGGATTCCAGGGGGGACCTAATGAAAAACTGTTTTTT. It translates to CASSLGFQGGPNEKLFF. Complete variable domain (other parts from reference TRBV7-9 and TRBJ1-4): DTGVSQNPRHKITKRGQNVTFRCDPISEHNRLYWYRQTLGQGPEFLTYFQNEAQLEKSRLLSDRFSAERPKGSFSTLEIQRTEQGDSAMYLCASSLGFQGGPNEKLFFGSGTQLSVL.

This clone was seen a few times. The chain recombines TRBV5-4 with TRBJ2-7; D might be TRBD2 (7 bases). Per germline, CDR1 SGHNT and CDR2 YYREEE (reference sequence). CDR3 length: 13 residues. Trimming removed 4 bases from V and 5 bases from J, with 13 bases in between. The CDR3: CASSEGGGNEQYF. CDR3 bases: TGTGCCAGCAGCGAGGGGGGGGGAAACGAGCAGTACTTC.